The 11 T cell receptor beta chains in this list originate from one sample, sequenced in a study of patients and donors after allogeneic stem cell transplantation. TCRdb recomputed calls from the RT-PCR reads with MiXCR, one row per CDR3 protein. This table has over 150,000 distinct CDR3 sequences, around two fifths appearing once. Sequenced: blood, either unsorted or a sorted T cell fraction (not recorded which). Receptor source: a human donor who was either an allogeneic HSCT recipient or a stem cell or donor lymphocyte infusion donor (not recorded which). It is not recorded whose cells these are; they may come from a transplant donor.

The chain is built from TRBV4-2 and TRBJ2-7; TRBD1 might be the D (5 bases). Looked up from germline, CDR1 is LGHNA and CDR2 is YNFKEQ. Trimming stripped 1 base from V and 2 bases from J, with 9 bases between. The CDR3 contains 14 residues. For the CDR3, the DNA is TGTGCCAGCAGCCAAGGACAGTTCGCCTACGAGCAGTACTTC. The encoded protein is CASSQGQFAYEQYF.

The rearrangement joins TRBV6-2 or TRBV6-3 to TRBJ2-7, with TRBD2 identical over 9 bases. Germline V gives CDR1 MNHEY, CDR2 SVGEGT. The CDR3 has 16 residues. V was clipped by 2 bases and J by 3 bases; unmatched bases: 8. CDR3: CASSYPLLAGSYEQYF. The CDR3 DNA is TGTGCCAGCAGTTACCCCCTGCTAGCGGGAAGCTACGAGCAGTACTTC.

CDR3 amino acids: CSVAGENTEAFF. The DNA for the CDR3 is TGCAGCGTTGCCGGGGAGAACACTGAAGCTTTCTTT. This chain uses TRBV29-1 with TRBJ1-1; D gene ambiguous. V shed 4 bases and J shed 1 base, with 7 bases lying between them. Germline V gene data show CDR1 as SQVTM and CDR2 as ANQGSEA. CDR3 size: 12 residues.

The V gene is TRBV7-9, the J gene TRBJ2-7; 8 positions agree with TRBD1. This CDR3 is 14 amino acids long. V shed 5 bases and J 5 bases; nucleotides not matched to a gene: 8. Germline values: CDR1 SEHNR, CDR2 FQNEAQ (reference sequence). The CDR3 nucleotides are TGTGCCAGCAGCCCTACAGGGGGAACCCACGAGCAGTACTTC. This translates into CASSPTGGTHEQYF.

The chain has TRBV5-6 and TRBJ2-1, with a possible D match to TRBD2 (6 bases). There are 16 residues in the CDR3. Germline V CDR1 and CDR2: SGHDT, YYEEEE. The germline V and J ends were trimmed by 0 bases and 2 bases, with 12 bases remaining between them. The DNA of the CDR3 is TGTGCCAGCAGCTTGGGCCTAGGGGAGGCCTACAATGAGCAGTTCTTC. As protein: CASSLGLGEAYNEQFF.

This chain connects TRBV12-3 or TRBV12-4 to TRBJ1-5; 7 bases are a match to TRBD1. The length of the CDR3 is 13 residues. V shed 5 bases and J 7 bases; nucleotides not matched to a gene: 5. Here the CDR3 DNA reads TGTGCCAGCAGTCACGGGACAGTCCAGCCCCAGCATTTT. Translation: CASSHGTVQPQHF.

V gene TRBV5-1 combines with J gene TRBJ1-3; 7 nucleotides agree with TRBD1. CDR3 size: 16 residues. J lost 2 bases, V lost 0 bases, and 5 bases had no gene match. Per the germline V gene, CDR1 is SGHRS and CDR2 is YFSETQ. The CDR3 nucleotides read TGCGCCAGCAGCTTGGGAGGGGGCCGAGCTGGAAACACCATATATTTT. Protein product: CASSLGGGRAGNTIYF.

The chain carries TRBV27 and TRBJ1-2; weak D call: TRBD1 (5 bases). Trimming took 2 bases from V and 5 from J, leaving 12 bases between them. The germline CDR1 and CDR2 sequences are MNHEY and SMNVEV (reference sequence). CDR3 size: 14 residues. The CDR3 here is CASSLGGGPYGYTF. In nucleotides, the CDR3 is TGTGCCAGCAGTTTAGGGGGTGGGCCTTATGGCTACACCTTC.

The chain couples TRBV7-9 to TRBJ1-5; the match to TRBD1 covers 7 bases. Trimming removed 4 bases from V and 5 bases from J; junction bases left unmatched: 11. CDR1 and CDR2 (germline): SEHNR, FQNEAQ (reference sequence). The CDR3 consists of 16 residues. The CDR3 region has the DNA TGTGCCAGCAGCTCAGGACAGGCCGTTTGGGATCAGCCCCAGCATTTT. The encoded protein is CASSSGQAVWDQPQHF.

The V call is TRBV11-2, the J call TRBJ2-5; D is unresolved. The length of the CDR3 is 13 residues. Trimming took off 3 bases at V and 5 bases at J, with 10 bases between the two ends. Per germline, CDR1 SGHAT and CDR2 FQNNGV. The CDR3 DNA sequence: TGTGCCAGCAGCTTTTTAAGGGATGAGACCCAGTACTTC. This codes for CASSFLRDETQYF.

This clonotype came up a few times. V is TRBV20-1 and J is TRBJ1-2; no firm D call. V lost 4 bases, J lost 8 bases, and 11 bases lay in between. Germline CDR1 and CDR2: DFQATT and SNEGSKA (reference sequence). The CDR3 has 11 residues. Here the CDR3 reads CSATSPRGYTF. The CDR3 DNA reads as TGCAGTGCTACCAGCCCTCGGGGCTACACCTTC.